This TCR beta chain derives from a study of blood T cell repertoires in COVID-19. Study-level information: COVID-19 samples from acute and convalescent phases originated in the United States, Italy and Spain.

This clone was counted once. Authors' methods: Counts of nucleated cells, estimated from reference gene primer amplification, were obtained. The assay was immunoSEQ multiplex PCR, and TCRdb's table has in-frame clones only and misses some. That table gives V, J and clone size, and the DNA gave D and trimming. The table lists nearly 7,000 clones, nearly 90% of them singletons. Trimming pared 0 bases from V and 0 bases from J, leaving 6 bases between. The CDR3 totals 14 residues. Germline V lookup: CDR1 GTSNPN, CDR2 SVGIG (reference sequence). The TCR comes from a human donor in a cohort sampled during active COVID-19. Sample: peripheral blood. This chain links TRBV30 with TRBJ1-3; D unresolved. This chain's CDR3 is CAWSVGSSGNTIYF. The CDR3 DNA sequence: TGTGCCTGGAGTGTTGGCAGCTCTGGAAACACCATATATTTT.